The present T cell receptor beta chain was sequenced within a study of T cell repertoires in cytomegalovirus infection. Many counts were recorded for this clonotype. This CDR3 is built from 14 residues. V was pared by 4 bases and J by 13 bases, with 17 bases between. The V gene's germline CDR1 is SGHTA and CDR2 FQGNSA. TCRdb analysed the reads with MiXCR anew, one entry per CDR3 protein. The repertoire consists of about 150,000 distinct CDR3 sequences, with around a quarter occurring once and the leading ten covering approximately 11%. Sequencing was performed on PBMCs. This receptor was identified in a human donor in good health (CMV status not recorded). Some clones in this sample may be carry-over from other donors' samples. This sequence joins TRBV7-2 and TRBJ1-6, with no clear D. As DNA, the CDR3 is TGTGCCAGCAGCTCCCTTGACCGCCAGAATCCCCTCCACTTT. This codes for CASSSLDRQNPLHF. Complete variable domain (other parts from reference TRBV7-2 and TRBJ1-6): GAGVSQSPSNKVTEKGKDVELRCDPISGHTALYWYRQSLGQGLEFLIYFQGNSAPDKSGLPSDRFSAERTGGSVSTLTIQRTQQEDSAVYLCASSSLDRQNPLHFGNGTRLTVT.